This T cell receptor beta chain was identified during a study of shared clonotypes between healthy human individuals. Method: immunoSEQ multiplex PCR; TCRdb's copy keeps in-frame clones and lacks some. The sample comprises over 2,000,000 clones, 80% to 95% of which are singletons, and around 1.8% rests with the top ten. Positive CCR7 selection of CD45RO-negative cells yielded the naive CD8 cells, and terminally differentiated effector memory CD45RA+ cells were excluded. The sequencing input was naive CD8+ T cells from PBMCs. The sequence was collected from a man younger than 35 in good health. Some clones in this sample may be carry-over from other donors' samples.

Written as DNA, the CDR3 is TGCGCCAGCAGCCAAGATCTTTATGAGCAGTTCTTC. Amino acid sequence: CASSQDLYEQFF. The rearrangement joins TRBV4-3 to TRBJ2-1, with D unclear. There are 12 residues in the CDR3. The ends were cut back, 0 bases at V and 8 bases at J, with 5 bases in the middle. Germline V gene data show CDR1 as LGHNA and CDR2 as YSLEER.